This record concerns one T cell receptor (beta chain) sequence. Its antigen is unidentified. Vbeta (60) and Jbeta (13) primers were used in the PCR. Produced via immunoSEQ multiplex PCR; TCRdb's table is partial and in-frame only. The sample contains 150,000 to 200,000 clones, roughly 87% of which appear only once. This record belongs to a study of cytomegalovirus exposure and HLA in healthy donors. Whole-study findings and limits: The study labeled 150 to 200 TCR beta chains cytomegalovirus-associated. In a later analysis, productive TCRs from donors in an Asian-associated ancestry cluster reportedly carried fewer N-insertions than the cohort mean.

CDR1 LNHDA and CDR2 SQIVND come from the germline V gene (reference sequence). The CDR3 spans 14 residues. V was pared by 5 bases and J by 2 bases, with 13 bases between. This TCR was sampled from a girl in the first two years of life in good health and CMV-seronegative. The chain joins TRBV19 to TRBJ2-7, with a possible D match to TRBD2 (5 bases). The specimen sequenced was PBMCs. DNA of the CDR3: TGTGCCAGTAGTTTAGCGACAATAACCTACGAGCAGTACTTC. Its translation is CASSLATITYEQYF.